The T cell receptor beta chain described here comes from a study of T cells in Graves' hyperthyroidism and ophthalmopathy. TCR beta CDR3 regions were amplified from RNA transcripts. When the TCR CDR3 underwent first-round RT-PCR, the HTBI primer set was used. MiXCR, run by TCRdb on the multiplex PCR reads, gives a single entry per CDR3 protein. The data contain 600,000 to 850,000 distinct CDR3 sequences, about 19% of them seen just once; the ten biggest clones take up approximately 15%. Points from the study as a whole: Most clonotypes that expanded in the thyroid above 0.001 also showed up in blood.

Any symptoms of ophthalmopathy came after the first hyperthyroidism diagnosis, from which the blood sample dates. In its sample, this clonotype was seen many times. As yet, its antigen is unknown. The source is a woman aged 50 to 60 with Graves' hyperthyroidism that later progressed to Graves' ophthalmopathy. Sequencing input: blood.

CDR3 residues: CASSPGTRSYNEQFF. Here the CDR3 DNA reads TGCGCCAGTAGCCCCGGGACTAGATCCTACAATGAGCAGTTCTTC. This chain uses TRBV5-1 with TRBJ2-1; TRBD2 matches at 8 bases. Germline loops: CDR1 SGHRS, CDR2 YFSETQ. With 8 bases clipped from V and 1 base from J, the junction kept 8 bases outside the gene matches. The CDR3 totals 15 residues. Full variable domain (remainder filled in from reference TRBV5-1 and TRBJ2-1): KAGVTQTPRYLIKTRGQQVTLSCSPISGHRSVSWYQQTPGQGLQFLFEYFSETQRNKGNFPGRFSGRQFSNSRSEMNVSTLELGDSALYLCASSPGTRSYNEQFFGPGTRLTVL.